The 27 T cell receptor beta chains below come from one sample, sequenced in a study of T cell responses to AZD1222 COVID-19 vaccine. TCRdb keeps only in-frame clones here, not all; method: immunoSEQ multiplex PCR. The top ten clones hold about 1.5% of a sample with roughly 200,000 clones, approximately 94% of them seen once. The sample was peripheral blood, taken 28 days after the second dose of the MenACWY control vaccine. All receptors derive from an adult who received the MenACWY meningococcal vaccine as a control.

CDR3 region: CASSTSFGSQFF. CDR3 DNA sequence: TGTGCCAGCAGCACCTCTTTTGGTTCGCAGTTCTTC. The chain uses TRBV12-3 or TRBV12-4 and TRBJ2-1; D gene uncertain. Trimming cost V 6 bases and J 12 bases, with 15 bases left between them. This CDR3 comprises 12 residues.

This clone has a handful of counts. This chain uses TRBV5-1 with TRBJ1-6; the D gene is possibly TRBD1 (6 bases). Germline values: CDR1 SGHRS, CDR2 YFSETQ. The CDR3 contains 14 residues. V was pared by 9 bases and J by 6 bases, with 16 bases between. The CDR3 bases are TGCGCCACGACCGCCGGGACAACTAATTCACCCCTCCACTTT. Its protein is CATTAGTTNSPLHF.

The chain recombines TRBV21-1 with TRBJ2-7; the D call in the table, TRBD1, was not verified against the DNA. TRBV21-1 corresponds to a pseudogene. CDR3 length equals 16 residues. This chain's CDR3 is CASSPSTDRGDYEQYF. DNA of the CDR3: TGTGCCAGCAGCCCCTCGACGGACAGGGGTGACTACGAGCAGTACTTC.

CDR3: CASSWDGNYGYTF. The CDR3 DNA is TGTGCCAGCAGTTGGGACGGGAACTATGGCTACACCTTC. This chain uses TRBV6-2 or TRBV6-3 with TRBJ1-2, with TRBD1 as a possible D gene (5 bases). There are 13 residues in the CDR3. The germline V gene encodes CDR1 MNHEY and CDR2 SVGEGT. With 4 bases removed from V and 2 bases from J, the gap between germline ends came to 8 bases.

The genes are TRBV9 and TRBJ2-2; perhaps TRBD1 as D (6 bases). The length of the CDR3 is 15 residues. The germline gives CDR1 SGDLS, CDR2 YYNGEE. V was cut by 0 bases and J by 2 bases, with 8 bases left in between. The CDR3 loop reads CASSVEQGNTGELFF. The CDR3 nucleotides read TGTGCCAGCAGCGTAGAACAGGGTAACACCGGGGAGCTGTTTTTT.

The chain carries TRBV3-1 (or the pseudogene TRBV3-2) and TRBJ1-3; 10 bases line up with TRBD1. This CDR3 comprises 15 residues. The V and J ends lost 3 bases and 3 bases, in that order; junction bases with no gene match: 2. CDR1 LGHDT and CDR2 YNNKEL come from the germline V gene (reference sequence). CDR3 region: CASSQGTGVGNTIYF. CDR3 sequence (DNA): TGTGCCAGCAGCCAGGGGACAGGGGTTGGAAACACCATATATTTT.

The chain recombines TRBV5-1 with TRBJ1-1, with TRBD1 matching 11 bases. Germline CDR1 is SGHRS and CDR2 is YFSETQ. The V gene end was trimmed by 3 bases and the J gene end by 5 bases; junction bases not matched to a gene: 0. This CDR3 comprises 13 residues. DNA for the CDR3: TGCGCCAGCAGCTGGGACAGGGGGACTGAAGCTTTCTTT. Encoded protein: CASSWDRGTEAFF.

V is TRBV6-5 and J is TRBJ2-7; the D gene is possibly TRBD1 (7 bases). The CDR3 consists of 15 residues. With 3 bases removed from V and 3 bases from J, the gap between germline ends came to 15 bases. The V gene's germline CDR1 is MNHEY and CDR2 SVGAGI. For the CDR3, the DNA is TGTGCCAGCAGTTATGGGGGGACAGAGCACTACGAGCAGTACTTC. The encoded protein is CASSYGGTEHYEQYF.

The chain has TRBV5-5 and TRBJ1-3; TRBD1 aligns across 9 bases. This CDR3 comprises 15 residues. Looked up from germline, CDR1 is SGHKS and CDR2 is YYEKEE (reference sequence). Trimming cost V 3 bases and J 2 bases; bases outside gene matches: 3. In DNA form, the CDR3 reads TGTGCCAGCAGCTCACGGACAGGGGCTGGAAACACCATATATTTT. It is translated as CASSSRTGAGNTIYF.

The genes are TRBV6-2 or TRBV6-3 and TRBJ2-3, with D unclear. Germline values: CDR1 MNHEY, CDR2 SVGEGT. The CDR3 runs to 12 residues. The V end was cut by 5 bases, the J end by 0 bases, with 3 bases between. The CDR3 here is CASSQSTDTQYF. The CDR3 DNA reads TGTGCCAGCAGTCAGAGCACAGATACGCAGTATTTT.

Notes on this clone: The sample has other DNA sequences that encode this CDR3 too. The rearrangement uses TRBV3-1 (or the pseudogene TRBV3-2) and TRBJ2-2; the D is unclear. CDR1 is LGHDT, CDR2 YNNKEL, per germline (reference sequence). Trimming took off 4 bases at V and 4 bases at J, with 1 base between the two ends. This CDR3 has 11 residues. CDR3 in amino acids: CASSRTGELFF. CDR3 DNA sequence: TGTGCCAGCAGCCGCACCGGGGAGCTGTTTTTT.

This clone was seen a single time. The chain carries TRBV6-2 or TRBV6-3 and TRBJ2-2; no definite D call. Germline lookup yields CDR1 MNHEY and CDR2 SVGEGT. The CDR3 runs to 14 residues. The V gene lost 5 bases and the J gene lost 1 base, with 8 bases spanning the gap. The CDR3 loop is CASSPSENTGELFF. The CDR3 nucleotides read TGTGCCAGCAGTCCAAGCGAGAACACCGGGGAGCTGTTTTTT.

DNA for the CDR3: TGTGCCAGCAGCGTAGGGCAGGAGAGCTACGAGCAGTACTTC. Its protein is CASSVGQESYEQYF. V and J are TRBV9 and TRBJ2-7; D remains unclear. The CDR3 contains 14 residues. The germline CDR1 and CDR2 sequences are SGDLS and YYNGEE. V was trimmed by 0 bases and J by 3 bases, leaving 10 bases between them.

The chain employs TRBV7-3 and TRBJ2-1; 12 bases line up with TRBD2. The germline CDR1 and CDR2 sequences are SGHTA and FQGTGA. Germline trimming cut 1 base from V and 10 bases from J; bases unmatched to any gene: 5. This CDR3 is 15 amino acids long. CDR3 nucleotides: TGTGCCAGCAGCTTAAATCCTAGCGGGAGGGGCGAGCAGTTCTTC. Translated: CASSLNPSGRGEQFF.

This clone was counted once. The chain links TRBV4-1 to TRBJ1-2; D is unresolved. V was cut by 3 bases and J by 3 bases, with 14 bases left in between. From germline, CDR1 is MGHRA and CDR2 YSYEKL. The CDR3 loop spans 15 amino acids. The CDR3 DNA reads TGCGCCAGCAGCCAGGAGCGGACGCGCGACTATGGCTACACCTTC. Amino acid sequence: CASSQERTRDYGYTF.

The chain uses TRBV7-9 and TRBJ2-1, with 8 bases identical to TRBD1. The CDR3 extends over 15 amino acids. V gave up 4 bases and J gave up 5 bases; unmatched junction bases: 7. Looked up from germline, CDR1 is SEHNR and CDR2 is FQNEAQ (reference sequence). CDR3 in amino acids: CASSSLRTGNNEQFF. As DNA, the CDR3 is TGTGCCAGCAGCTCCTTAAGGACAGGGAACAATGAGCAGTTCTTC.

The chain is built from TRBV4-3 and TRBJ1-3; TRBD1 might be the D (6 bases). Germline values: CDR1 LGHNA, CDR2 YSLEER. The CDR3 loop spans 16 amino acids. V lost 0 bases and J 4 bases, leaving 13 bases between the germline ends. The CDR3 protein is CASSQDLAGAGNTIYF. As DNA, the CDR3 is TGCGCCAGCAGCCAAGATCTGGCAGGGGCGGGAAACACCATATATTTT.

V is TRBV5-4 and J is TRBJ1-2; 8 nucleotides align to TRBD1. After removal of 4 bases from V and 5 bases from J, the junction contained 4 bases not matched to a gene. Looked up from germline, CDR1 is SGHNT and CDR2 is YYREEE (reference sequence). The length of the CDR3 is 13 residues. The CDR3 here is CASSVDRAYGYTF. The CDR3 nucleotides read TGTGCCAGCAGCGTGGACAGGGCGTATGGCTACACCTTC. Based on the CDR3 plus reference TRBV5-4 and TRBJ1-2, the full variable domain is ETGVTQSPTHLIKTRGQQVTLRCSSQSGHNTVSWYQQALGQGPQFIFQYYREEENGRGNFPPRFSGLQFPNYSSELNVNALELDDSALYLCASSVDRAYGYTFGSGTRLTVV.

The chain is built from TRBV15 and TRBJ1-5; D unclear. The CDR3 runs to 16 residues. With 5 bases removed from V and 0 bases from J, the gap between germline ends came to 14 bases. The germline V gene has CDR1 LNHNV and CDR2 YYDKDF (reference sequence). The CDR3 DNA follows: TGTGCCACCAGCGGAAGAATTGCACGTAGCAATCAGCCCCAGCATTTT. This encodes CATSGRIARSNQPQHF.

This chain links TRBV3-1 (or the pseudogene TRBV3-2) with TRBJ1-1; D perhaps matches TRBD1 (5 bases). This CDR3 contains 12 residues. Germline values: CDR1 LGHDT, CDR2 YNNKEL (reference sequence). V was shortened by 1 base and J by 6 bases, with 6 bases between the two germline ends. The CDR3 coding sequence is TGTGCCAGCAGCCAAGCAGGGCCTGAAGCTTTCTTT. Amino acids: CASSQAGPEAFF.

This chain joins TRBV5-1 and TRBJ1-1, with D tentatively TRBD1 (5 bases). Germline assignment: CDR1 SGHRS and CDR2 YFSETQ. The CDR3 covers 15 residues. V was clipped by 0 bases and J by 0 bases, with 9 bases between them. The chain's CDR3 is CASSLDWGVNTEAFF. CDR3 coding DNA: TGCGCCAGCAGCTTGGATTGGGGCGTGAACACTGAAGCTTTCTTT.

V gene TRBV18 combines with J gene TRBJ2-5, with D hard to call. This CDR3 region has 13 residues. V gave up 1 base and J gave up 1 base, with 4 bases separating them. Germline V gene data show CDR1 as KGHSH and CDR2 as LQKENI. In nucleotides, the CDR3 is TGTGCCAGCTCACCACAGGGCCAAGAGACCCAGTACTTC. This translates into CASSPQGQETQYF.

The CDR3 bases are TGTGCCAGCAGTCCGGGGGGGTACAATGAGCAGTTCTTC. Protein product: CASSPGGYNEQFF. The gene calls are TRBV27 and TRBJ2-1; 8 nucleotides line up with TRBD2. Germline values: CDR1 MNHEY, CDR2 SMNVEV (reference sequence). The CDR3 is 13 residues long. The V and J ends lost 5 bases and 4 bases, in that order; junction bases with no gene match: 1.

The chain uses TRBV29-1 and TRBJ2-7; either TRBD1 or TRBD2 may supply D (5 bases each). Trimming removed 6 bases at V and 2 bases at J, with 11 bases between. Germline CDR1 is SQVTM and CDR2 is ANQGSEA. The CDR3 has 12 residues. CDR3 in DNA: TGCAGCGTGGGGACCCTACCCTACGAGCAGTACTTC. This translates into CSVGTLPYEQYF.

V and J are TRBV10-3 and TRBJ1-4; 9 nucleotides align to TRBD1. This CDR3 comprises 15 residues. Germline CDR1 reads ENHRY; CDR2 reads SYGVKD. With V trimmed by 2 bases and J by 6 bases, 4 bases remained unmatched. The CDR3: CAISEEGTGHEKLFF. The DNA for the CDR3 is TGTGCCATCAGTGAGGAAGGGACAGGGCATGAAAAACTGTTTTTT.

V gene TRBV27 combines with J gene TRBJ2-6; no clear D gene. Trimming pared 5 bases from V and 0 bases from J, leaving 8 bases between. The germline V gene encodes CDR1 MNHEY and CDR2 SMNVEV (reference sequence). The CDR3 runs 15 residues. CDR3 bases: TGTGCCAGCAGTCCCGGAGTCTCTGGGGCCAACGTCCTGACTTTC. It encodes CASSPGVSGANVLTF.

This chain links TRBV7-9 with TRBJ2-7; 16 nucleotides line up with TRBD2. CDR3 size: 17 residues. V lost 5 bases, J lost 7 bases, and 11 bases stayed unmatched. Per the germline V gene, CDR1 is SEHNR and CDR2 is FQNEAQ (reference sequence). CDR3 residues: CASSKGLAGGPTWEQYF. The CDR3 nucleotides are TGTGCCAGCAGCAAGGGACTAGCGGGAGGGCCCACCTGGGAGCAGTACTTC.